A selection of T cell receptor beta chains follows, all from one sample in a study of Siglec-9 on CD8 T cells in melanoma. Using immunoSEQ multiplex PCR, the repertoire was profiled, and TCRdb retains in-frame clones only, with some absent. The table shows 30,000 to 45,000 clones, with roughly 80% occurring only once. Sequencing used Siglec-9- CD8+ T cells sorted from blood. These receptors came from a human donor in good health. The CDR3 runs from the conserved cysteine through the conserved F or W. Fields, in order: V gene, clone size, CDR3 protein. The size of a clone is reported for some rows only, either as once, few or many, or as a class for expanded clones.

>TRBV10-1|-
CASSESLGVAGVFREQFF
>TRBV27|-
CASSSPQRGTDTQYF
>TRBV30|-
CACGQELEKLFF
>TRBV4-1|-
CASSQFWGSRVTEAFF
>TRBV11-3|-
CASSSPFDEQFF
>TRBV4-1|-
CASSATSGSLKFDGGYEQYF
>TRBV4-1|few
CASSQAPNAYNTEAFF
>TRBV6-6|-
CASTKDIQNYGYTF
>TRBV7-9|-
CASSLPASSRDGYTF
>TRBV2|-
CASSGGSAGGEKLFF
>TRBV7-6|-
CASSPGVPGVNTEAFF
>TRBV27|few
CASSLGAGAWTEAFF
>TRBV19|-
CASSNATRGKGEQYF
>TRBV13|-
CAGSLGRGYEQYF
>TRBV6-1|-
CASSEARGLGSYPYEQYF
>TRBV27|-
CASIGQGDNYEQYF
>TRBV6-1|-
CASRNRVDGNTEAFF
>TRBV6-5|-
CASSTGQGQGKLFF
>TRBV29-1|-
CSVLGTWQGNTGELFF
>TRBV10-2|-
CASRTGPSSGETQYF
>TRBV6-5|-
CASSSLAGSIYEQFF
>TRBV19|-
CSLISISRLVSSYEQYF
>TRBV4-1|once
CASSQDAVQEQFF
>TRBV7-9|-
CASSPRAENSEKLFF
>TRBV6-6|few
CASTQGGDITEAFF
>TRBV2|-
CASILGRDRAYEQYF
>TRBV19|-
CASSYRDTLMEQYF
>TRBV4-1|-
CASSQDWGTNTGELFF